Listed below are T cell receptor beta chains from one sample, sequenced in a study of human versus mouse CDR3 diversity and MHC coevolution. This table comes from immunoSEQ multiplex PCR, and its TCRdb copy is limited to in-frame clones, with some not included. The table records over 60,000 clones, 85% to 95% of them present only once. The sample consisted of naive CD4+ T cells from blood. These receptors all come from a person aged 30-70 years in good health. Each CDR3 is given with its conserved first and last residue. D genes are given only for firm matches. Not every row has a clone size; where given, it reads once, few, many or a size class.

abundance	d_gene	v_gene	j_gene	CDR3aa	CDR3nt
once	NA	TRBV7-3	TRBJ2-5	CASSLAQGFQETQYF	TGTGCCAGCAGCTTAGCCCAGGGGTTCCAAGAGACCCAGTACTTC
once	NA	TRBV5-6	TRBJ2-7	CASSLEHYEQYF	TGTGCCAGTAGCTTGGAGCATTACGAGCAGTACTTC
NA	NA	TRBV18	TRBJ1-4	CASSNSYPATNEKLFF	TGTGCCAGCTCAAATTCCTACCCTGCAACTAATGAAAAACTGTTTTTT
NA	NA	TRBV27	TRBJ2-7	CASSKPLASEQYF	TGTGCCAGCAGTAAACCCCTAGCTTCCGAGCAGTACTTC
NA	NA	TRBV2	TRBJ2-1	CASSTSSYNEQFF	TGTGCCAGCAGTACTAGCTCCTACAATGAGCAGTTCTTC
NA	NA	TRBV5-5	TRBJ1-1	CASSLWSQEAFF	TGTGCCAGCAGCTTGTGGTCACAAGAAGCTTTCTTT
NA	TRBD2	TRBV11-2	TRBJ2-1	CASSSSTSGGSYNEQFF	TGTGCCAGCAGCTCTTCTACTAGCGGGGGTTCCTACAATGAGCAGTTCTTC
NA	TRBD1	TRBV19	TRBJ2-3	CASSRQGRDTQYF	TGTGCCAGTAGTAGACAGGGTCGGGATACGCAGTATTTT
NA	NA	TRBV27	TRBJ1-1	CASGRMGAGNTEAFF	TGTGCCAGCGGCCGGATGGGGGCAGGGAACACTGAAGCTTTCTTT
NA	TRBD2	TRBV4-1	TRBJ2-1	CASSQPTSGGHNEQFF	TGCGCCAGCAGCCAGCCAACTAGCGGGGGTCACAATGAGCAGTTCTTC
NA	TRBD1	TRBV7-8	TRBJ1-4	CASSLEGTGSEKLFF	TGTGCCAGCAGCTTGGAAGGGACAGGGTCTGAAAAACTGTTTTTT
few	TRBD1	TRBV5-8	TRBJ1-2	CASSSPTGSHGYTF	TGTGCCAGCAGCTCCCCGACAGGGTCCCATGGCTACACCTTC
NA	TRBD1	TRBV6-1	TRBJ2-7	CASSEALRTGLYEQYF	TGTGCCAGCAGTGAAGCGCTCAGGACAGGGCTCTACGAGCAGTACTTC
NA	NA	TRBV19	TRBJ1-6	CASSILDSPLHF	TGTGCCAGTAGTATTCTTGATTCACCCCTCCACTTT
NA	TRBD1	TRBV7-9	TRBJ2-7	CASSSGTGGTYEQYF	TGTGCCAGCAGCTCAGGGACAGGGGGAACCTACGAGCAGTACTTC
NA	NA	TRBV27	TRBJ1-5	CASTGGFGQPQHF	TGTGCCAGCACCGGGGGTTTCGGGCAGCCCCAGCATTTT
NA	NA	TRBV10-3	TRBJ2-2	CAISELATTGELFF	TGTGCCATCAGTGAGCTAGCTACCACCGGGGAGCTGTTTTTT
NA	TRBD2	TRBV11-2	TRBJ2-3	CASSLLRPPGLAGTQYF	TGTGCCAGCAGCTTACTACGTCCACCGGGACTAGCGGGTACGCAGTATTTT
NA	NA	TRBV5-1	TRBJ2-5	CASSWASQETQYF	TGCGCCAGCAGCTGGGCCTCCCAAGAGACCCAGTACTTC
NA	NA	TRBV18	TRBJ1-2	CASSPAQTPGYGGYTF	TGTGCCAGCTCACCGGCGCAGACTCCCGGCTATGGCGGCTACACCTTC
NA	NA	TRBV28	TRBJ2-7	CASSSPGTPDAYEQYF	TGTGCCAGCAGTTCACCCGGGACTCCGGATGCCTACGAGCAGTACTTC
NA	TRBD2	TRBV7-9	TRBJ2-3	CASRRTGTSGGGTDTQYF	TGTGCCAGCAGGCGCACCGGGACTAGCGGGGGGGGCACAGATACGCAGTATTTT
NA	TRBD1	TRBV5-3	TRBJ1-5	CARSILRDSNQPQHF	TGTGCCAGAAGCATCCTCCGGGACAGTAATCAGCCCCAGCATTTT
once	TRBD2	TRBV18	TRBJ2-2	CASSPYSGAPSTGELFF	TGTGCCAGCTCACCTTACAGCGGGGCCCCCAGCACCGGGGAGCTGTTTTTT
NA	NA	TRBV28	TRBJ1-5	CASSRSEVQHF	TGTGCCAGCAGTCGTTCCGAGGTCCAGCATTTT
once	NA	TRBV5-1	TRBJ2-5	CASSGSNGFQETQYF	TGCGCCAGCAGTGGGAGTAATGGGTTTCAAGAGACCCAGTACTTC
NA	NA	TRBV28	TRBJ1-1	CASSLWTLNTEAFF	TGTGCCAGCAGTTTATGGACATTGAACACTGAAGCTTTCTTT
NA	NA	TRBV6-1	TRBJ2-1	CASSEQGSHNEQFF	TGTGCCAGCAGTGAACAGGGTTCCCACAATGAGCAGTTCTTC
NA	TRBD2	TRBV28	TRBJ2-2	CASSSPGGGVASGERNTGELFF	TGTGCCAGCAGTTCTCCGGGGGGAGGGGTTGCTAGCGGGGAGAGAAACACCGGGGAGCTGTTTTTT
NA	TRBD1	TRBV11-2	TRBJ1-1	CASSPRDRENTEAFF	TGTGCCAGCAGCCCAAGGGACAGGGAGAACACTGAAGCTTTCTTT
NA	TRBD1	TRBV5-1	TRBJ1-2	CASSLGGQGAGYTF	TGCGCCAGCAGCTTGGGGGGACAGGGGGCTGGCTACACCTTC
once	NA	TRBV13	TRBJ1-6	CASSLGPGATPLHF	TGTGCCAGCAGCTTAGGCCCCGGTGCGACACCCCTCCACTTT
NA	NA	TRBV18	TRBJ1-5	CASSPQQNQPQHF	TGTGCCAGCTCACCGCAACAAAATCAGCCCCAGCATTTT
NA	TRBD1	TRBV6-5	TRBJ2-7	CASSYSRTGGEQYF	TGTGCCAGCAGTTACTCGAGGACAGGGGGCGAGCAGTACTTC
NA	NA	TRBV10-1	TRBJ2-2	CASSERLPSLGELFF	TGCGCCAGCAGTGAGCGGTTGCCCTCCCTCGGGGAGCTGTTTTTT
NA	NA	TRBV7-9	TRBJ2-3	CASSLGGVTDTQYF	TGTGCCAGCAGCTTAGGTGGAGTCACAGATACGCAGTATTTT
NA	NA	TRBV4-1	TRBJ2-2	CASSRPGANTGELFF	TGCGCCAGCAGCCGGCCGGGAGCAAACACCGGGGAGCTGTTTTTT
NA	NA	TRBV27	TRBJ2-2	CASSPTGNTGELFF	TGTGCCAGCAGTCCCACAGGGAACACCGGGGAGCTGTTTTTT
NA	TRBD1	TRBV9	TRBJ1-2	CASSSIGTANYGYTF	TGTGCCAGCAGCTCAATTGGGACAGCTAACTATGGCTACACCTTC
NA	NA	TRBV19	TRBJ2-6	CASRPLAGANVLTF	TGTGCCAGTAGACCGCTTGCGGGGGCCAACGTCCTGACTTTC
NA	TRBD2	TRBV7-6	TRBJ2-2	CASSLALAGVTGELFF	TGTGCCAGCAGCTTAGCTCTAGCGGGAGTGACCGGGGAGCTGTTTTTT
NA	TRBD2	TRBV25-1	TRBJ2-1	CASSLRLAGAGEQFF	TGTGCCAGCAGCCTTAGACTAGCGGGAGCGGGTGAGCAGTTCTTC
NA	TRBD2	TRBV25-1	TRBJ2-3	CASSEYIMSGSGDTQYF	TGTGCCAGCAGTGAATATATAATGAGCGGGAGTGGAGATACGCAGTATTTT
NA	TRBD1	TRBV6-1	TRBJ2-6	CASSPGTVVLTF	TGTGCCAGCAGCCCGGGGACAGTAGTCCTGACTTTC
NA	NA	TRBV28	TRBJ2-1	CASSSAETYNEQFF	TGTGCCAGCAGTTCAGCGGAGACCTACAATGAGCAGTTCTTC
NA	TRBD1	TRBV2	TRBJ1-5	CASRRDRVARRLGNQPQHF	TGTGCCAGCAGGAGGGACAGGGTAGCCCGGAGGTTGGGCAATCAGCCCCAGCATTTT
NA	NA	TRBV30	TRBJ1-3	CAWSWAGVTSRYTIYF	TGTGCCTGGAGTTGGGCAGGGGTGACCTCCAGGTACACCATATATTTT
NA	TRBD1	TRBV30	TRBJ2-3	CAWSAQGAGRDTQYF	TGTGCCTGGAGTGCCCAGGGGGCTGGGAGAGATACGCAGTATTTT
NA	TRBD1	TRBV7-3	TRBJ1-1	CASTTGGTGAEAFF	TGTGCCAGCACCACAGGGGGGACCGGAGCTGAAGCTTTCTTT
NA	NA	TRBV6-1	TRBJ1-5	CASSEEEGGNQPQHF	TGTGCCAGCAGTGAAGAGGAGGGCGGGAATCAGCCCCAGCATTTT
NA	TRBD1	TRBV6-1	TRBJ1-1	CASSRDRGLATEAFF	TGTGCCAGCAGCCGGGACAGGGGGCTTGCCACTGAAGCTTTCTTT
once	NA	TRBV25-1	TRBJ2-7	CASSRLDEQYF	TGTGCCAGCAGTAGACTAGACGAGCAGTACTTC
NA	NA	TRBV10-3	TRBJ1-1	CAIRGGVEGNTEAFF	TGTGCCATCAGGGGGGGGGTGGAGGGGAACACTGAAGCTTTCTTT
NA	TRBD1	TRBV7-9	TRBJ1-1	CASSQTGFAAFF	TGTGCCAGCAGCCAGACAGGGTTCGCGGCTTTCTTT
NA	TRBD2	TRBV5-4	TRBJ2-1	CASSLAPRAGGLNEQFF	TGTGCCAGCAGCTTGGCCCCCCGAGCGGGAGGCCTCAATGAGCAGTTCTTC